A selection of T cell receptor beta chains follows, all from one sample in a study of T cells after yellow fever vaccination. TCRdb itself ran the 5' RACE reads through MiXCR, one entry per CDR3 protein. Seen here are fewer than 400,000 distinct CDR3 sequences, about 10% observed once, and the top ten hold 3% to 4%. The sample was CD4+ T cells sorted from PBMCs, taken 45 days after the yellow fever booster vaccination. All receptors derive from a man aged 18 to 35 who received the YFV17D yellow fever vaccine. The CDR3 runs from the conserved cysteine through the conserved F or W. The D gene is left open where the match is weak.

>TRBJ1-6|.|TRBV5-6
CASSGRFSYNSPLHF
>TRBJ1-6|TRBD1|TRBV4-3
CASSQESGQGNSPLHF
>TRBJ1-2|.|TRBV5-1
CASSLATESYTF
>TRBJ2-5|TRBD2|TRBV7-9
CASSAGLVKETQYF
>TRBJ1-2|.|TRBV12-3/TRBV12-4
CASSFYDGYTF
>TRBJ2-3|.|TRBV5-6
CASSLSRGRRYTQYF
>TRBJ1-1|TRBD1|TRBV30
CAWATGLDTEAFF
>TRBJ2-5|TRBD2|TRBV7-2
CASSYRTSGRTETQYF
>TRBJ1-6|.|TRBV6-6
CASSYIGDPGTSPLHF
>TRBJ2-5|.|TRBV20-1
CSASTVRGVPPLETQYF
>TRBJ2-5|TRBD2|TRBV27
CASSRGGHRGAQYF
>TRBJ2-2|TRBD1|TRBV7-2
CASRKNAGQATGELFF
>TRBJ1-4|.|TRBV4-2
CASSQVGIPATNEKLFF
>TRBJ2-5|.|TRBV3-1
CASSPGWGREYQETQYF
>TRBJ1-1|.|TRBV12-3/TRBV12-4
CASTIREEENTEAFF
>TRBJ2-3|TRBD2|TRBV20-1
CRPGGDHSTDTQYF
>TRBJ2-3|.|TRBV29-1
CSVAGQESDTQYF
>TRBJ2-5|.|TRBV14
CASSSPGARETQYF
>TRBJ1-1|.|TRBV6-5
CASIRSQANTEAFF
>TRBJ2-4|.|TRBV28
CASSLRSGPRRANIQYF
>TRBJ1-1|.|TRBV7-2
CASSLGAGMNTEAFF
>TRBJ2-1|.|TRBV5-1
CASSGLGRQVYNEQFF
>TRBJ2-7|TRBD2|TRBV9
CASSVASGGFSEQYF
>TRBJ2-2|.|TRBV5-1
CASIEADQNTGELFF
>TRBJ2-5|.|TRBV5-1
CASSFGTLQETQYF
>TRBJ1-4|.|TRBV2
CASSEGTSGEKLFF
>TRBJ2-6|.|TRBV7-2
CASGRNSGANVLTF
>TRBJ1-5|.|TRBV11-2
CASSLDFSGTVRQPQHF
>TRBJ1-5|TRBD1|TRBV7-2
CASSLTGVYNQPQHF
>TRBJ2-3|TRBD2|TRBV30
CAWSRGLAGGTDTQYF
>TRBJ2-3|TRBD1|TRBV5-5
CASSFGDRGADTQYF
>TRBJ1-2|.|TRBV7-2
CASSYYLTANYGYTF